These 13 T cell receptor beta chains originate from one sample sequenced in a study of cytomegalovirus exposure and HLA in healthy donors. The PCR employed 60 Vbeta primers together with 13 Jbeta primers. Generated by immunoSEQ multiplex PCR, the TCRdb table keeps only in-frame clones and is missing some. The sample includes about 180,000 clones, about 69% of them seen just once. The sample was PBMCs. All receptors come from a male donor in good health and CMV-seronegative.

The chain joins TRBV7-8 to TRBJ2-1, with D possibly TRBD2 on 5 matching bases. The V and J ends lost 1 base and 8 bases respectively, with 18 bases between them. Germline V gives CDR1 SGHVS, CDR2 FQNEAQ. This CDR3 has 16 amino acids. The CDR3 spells CASSLGARGLGDEQFF. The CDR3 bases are TGTGCCAGCAGCTTAGGCGCCCGCGGGTTAGGAGATGAGCAGTTCTTC.

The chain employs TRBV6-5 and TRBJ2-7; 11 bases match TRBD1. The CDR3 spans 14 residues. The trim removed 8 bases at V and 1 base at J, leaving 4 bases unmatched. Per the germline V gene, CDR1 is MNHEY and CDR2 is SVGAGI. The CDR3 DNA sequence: TGTGCCAGCGGAGGGACAGGGGGGTCCTACGAGCAGTACTTC. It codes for CASGGTGGSYEQYF.

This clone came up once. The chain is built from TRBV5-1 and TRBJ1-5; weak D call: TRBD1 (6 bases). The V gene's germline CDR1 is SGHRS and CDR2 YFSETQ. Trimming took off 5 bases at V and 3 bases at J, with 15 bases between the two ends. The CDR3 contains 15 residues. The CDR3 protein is CASSPGTLDNQPQHF. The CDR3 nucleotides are TGCGCCAGCAGTCCCGGGACACTGGACAATCAGCCCCAGCATTTT. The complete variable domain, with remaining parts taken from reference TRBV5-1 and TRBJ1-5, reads KAGVTQTPRYLIKTRGQQVTLSCSPISGHRSVSWYQQTPGQGLQFLFEYFSETQRNKGNFPGRFSGRQFSNSRSEMNVSTLELGDSALYLCASSPGTLDNQPQHFGDGTRLSIL.

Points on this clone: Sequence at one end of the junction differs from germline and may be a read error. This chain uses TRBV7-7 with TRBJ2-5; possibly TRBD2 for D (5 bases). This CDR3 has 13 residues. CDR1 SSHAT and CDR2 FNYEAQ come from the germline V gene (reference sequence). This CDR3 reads CASSSLARETRYF. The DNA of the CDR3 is TGTGCCAGCAGCTCCTTAGCGAGAGAGACCCGGTACTTC.

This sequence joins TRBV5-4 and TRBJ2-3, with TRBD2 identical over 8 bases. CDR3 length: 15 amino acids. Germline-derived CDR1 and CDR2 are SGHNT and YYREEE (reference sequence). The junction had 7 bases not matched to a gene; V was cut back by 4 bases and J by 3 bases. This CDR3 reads CASSTVPGGTDTQYF. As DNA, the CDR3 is TGTGCCAGCAGCACGGTCCCGGGAGGGACAGATACGCAGTATTTT.

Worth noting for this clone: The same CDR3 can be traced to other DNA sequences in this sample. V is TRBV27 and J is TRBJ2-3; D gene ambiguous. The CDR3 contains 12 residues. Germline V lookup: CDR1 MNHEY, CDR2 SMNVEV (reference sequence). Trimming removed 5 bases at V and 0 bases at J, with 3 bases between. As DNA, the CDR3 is TGTGCCAGCAGTCCGAGCACAGATACGCAGTATTTT. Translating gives CASSPSTDTQYF.

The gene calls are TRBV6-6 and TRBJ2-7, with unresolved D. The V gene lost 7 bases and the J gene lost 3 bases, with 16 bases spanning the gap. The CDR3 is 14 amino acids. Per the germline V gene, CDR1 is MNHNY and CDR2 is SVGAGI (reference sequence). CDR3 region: CASTLIGTLYEQYF. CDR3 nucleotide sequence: TGTGCCAGCACCTTAATCGGTACCCTCTACGAGCAGTACTTC.

CDR3 bases: TGTGCCAGCAGTGCGGGACAGGGGGCAGGGGCCTACGAGCAGTACTTC. Translation: CASSAGQGAGAYEQYF. The chain carries TRBV6-1 and TRBJ2-7; 12 nucleotides line up with TRBD1. J gave up 2 bases and V 4 bases, and 6 bases lay outside the gene matches. CDR3 length: 16 residues. The germline V gene has CDR1 MNHNS and CDR2 SASEGT.

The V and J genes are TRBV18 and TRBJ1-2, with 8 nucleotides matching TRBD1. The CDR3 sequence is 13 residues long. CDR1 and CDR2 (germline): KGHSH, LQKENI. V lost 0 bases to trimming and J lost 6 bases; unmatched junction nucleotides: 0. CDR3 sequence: CASSPPTGDGYTF. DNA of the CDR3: TGTGCCAGCTCACCACCGACAGGGGATGGCTACACCTTC.

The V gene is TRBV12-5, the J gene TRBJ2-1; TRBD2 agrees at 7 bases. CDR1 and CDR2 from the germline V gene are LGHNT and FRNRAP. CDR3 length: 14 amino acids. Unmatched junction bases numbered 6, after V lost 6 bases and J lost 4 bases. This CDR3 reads CASGIAGRYNEQFF. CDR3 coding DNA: TGTGCTAGTGGCATAGCGGGCCGGTACAATGAGCAGTTCTTC.

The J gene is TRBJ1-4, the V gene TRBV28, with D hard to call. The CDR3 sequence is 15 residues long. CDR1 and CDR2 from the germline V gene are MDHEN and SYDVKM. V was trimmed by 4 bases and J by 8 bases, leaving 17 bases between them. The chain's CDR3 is CASSSPGKEGEKLFF. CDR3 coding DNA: TGTGCCAGCAGTTCCCCCGGGAAGGAAGGGGAAAAACTGTTTTTT.

The CDR3 is CASSLLGVAGGDEQFF. Written as DNA, the CDR3 is TGCGCCAGCAGCTTGTTAGGTGTAGCGGGAGGGGATGAGCAGTTCTTC. The rearrangement joins TRBV5-1 to TRBJ2-1; TRBD2 matches 11 bases. The CDR3 loop spans 16 amino acids. V was pared by 1 base and J by 8 bases, with 8 bases of the junction left unmatched. The germline gives CDR1 SGHRS, CDR2 YFSETQ.

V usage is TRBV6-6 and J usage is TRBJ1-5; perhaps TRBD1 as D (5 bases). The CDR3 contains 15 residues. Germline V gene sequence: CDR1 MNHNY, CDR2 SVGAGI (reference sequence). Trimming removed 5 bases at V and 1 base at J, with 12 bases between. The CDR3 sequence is CASSPTERSNQPQHF. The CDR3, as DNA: TGTGCCAGCAGTCCGACAGAACGGAGCAATCAGCCCCAGCATTTT.